The rows below give T cell receptor beta chains drawn from one sample of a study of blood T cells in healthy people across ages. One entry per CDR3 protein results from TCRdb running MiXCR on the 5' RACE reads. Here the sample spans over 500,000 distinct CDR3 sequences, about 25% being singletons. The sample was also reused in another study, on T cells of mothers and their children.

Sequencing was done on a sample of blood. Receptors were obtained from a boy between 2 and 10 years old in good health. CDR3s include the opening cysteine and the closing phenylalanine or tryptophan. The D gene is left open where the match is weak. The size of a clone is reported for some rows only, either as once, few or many, or as a class for expanded clones.

clone size	V gene	D gene	J gene	CDR3 protein	CDR3 DNA
NA	TRBV12-3/TRBV12-4	NA	TRBJ1-6	CASRPQGYNSPLHF	TGTGCCAGCAGGCCACAGGGATACAATTCACCCCTCCACTTT
few	TRBV25-1	NA	TRBJ1-1	CASSVGGGNTEAFF	TGTGCCAGCAGTGTTGGGGGGGGGAACACTGAAGCTTTCTTT
NA	TRBV5-1	NA	TRBJ1-2	CASSLPQSAYGYTF	TGCGCCAGCAGCTTGCCGCAGTCCGCCTATGGCTACACCTTC
NA	TRBV4-1	NA	TRBJ1-5	CASSPIAGIGNQPQHF	TGCGCCAGCAGCCCGATAGCGGGGATTGGAAATCAGCCCCAGCATTTT
few	TRBV20-1	TRBD2	TRBJ2-5	CSAPTSGSNVGPQETQYF	TGCAGTGCTCCCACTAGCGGGAGTAACGTAGGACCACAAGAGACCCAGTACTTC
NA	TRBV11-2	NA	TRBJ1-5	CASSLSRSDNQPQHF	TGTGCCAGCAGCTTAAGCCGCTCTGACAATCAGCCCCAGCATTTT
few	TRBV30	NA	TRBJ1-4	CAWIGKAAGLEKLFF	TGTGCCTGGATTGGGAAGGCAGCCGGTCTTGAAAAACTGTTTTTT
NA	TRBV2	TRBD1	TRBJ1-4	CASFSTQGGDEKLFF	TGTGCCAGCTTTAGCACCCAGGGGGGTGATGAAAAACTGTTTTTT
NA	TRBV6-2/TRBV6-3	NA	TRBJ1-1	CASSNGRDYTEAFF	TGTGCCAGCAGCAACGGGCGGGACTACACTGAAGCTTTCTTT
NA	TRBV6-5	NA	TRBJ2-3	CASRSGLSTDTQYF	TGTGCCAGCAGGTCCGGACTAAGCACAGATACGCAGTATTTT
few	TRBV24-1	NA	TRBJ2-5	CATSDPPATTQYF	TGTGCCACCAGTGATCCCCCGGCGACGACCCAGTACTTC